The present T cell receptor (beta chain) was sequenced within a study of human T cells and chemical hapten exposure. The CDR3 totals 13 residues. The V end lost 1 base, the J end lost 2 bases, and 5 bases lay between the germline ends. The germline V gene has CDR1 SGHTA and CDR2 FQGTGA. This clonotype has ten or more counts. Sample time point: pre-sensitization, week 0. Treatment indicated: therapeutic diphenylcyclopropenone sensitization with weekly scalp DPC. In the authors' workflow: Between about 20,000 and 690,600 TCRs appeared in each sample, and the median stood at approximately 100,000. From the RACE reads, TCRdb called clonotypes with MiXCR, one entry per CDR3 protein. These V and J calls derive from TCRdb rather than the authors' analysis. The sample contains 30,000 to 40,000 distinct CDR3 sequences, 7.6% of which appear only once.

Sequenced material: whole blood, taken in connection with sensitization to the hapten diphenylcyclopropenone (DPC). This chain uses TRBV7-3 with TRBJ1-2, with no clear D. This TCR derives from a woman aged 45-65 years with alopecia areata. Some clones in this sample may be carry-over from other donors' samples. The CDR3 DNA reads TGTGCCAGCAGCTTAATACAGAACTATGGCTACACCTTC. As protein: CASSLIQNYGYTF.